Shown below are 27 T cell receptor beta chains from a single sample sequenced in a study of blood T cell repertoires in COVID-19. This table comes from immunoSEQ multiplex PCR, and its TCRdb copy is limited to in-frame clones, with some not included. This table has around 700,000 clones, just under 90% appearing once. Sequenced material: peripheral blood. These receptors all come from a young woman with acute or convalescent COVID-19.

The genes are TRBV9 and TRBJ1-2, with 9 bases lining up with TRBD1. The CDR3 has 14 residues. In germline, CDR1 is SGDLS, CDR2 YYNGEE. V shed 0 bases, J shed 7 bases, and the junction held 4 bases outside the gene matches. CDR3 DNA: TGTGCCAGCAGCGTAGGACAGGGGGTAGGTGGCTACACCTTC. Its protein product is CASSVGQGVGGYTF. Combining the CDR3 with reference TRBV9 and TRBJ1-2 gives the whole variable domain DSGVTQTPKHLITATGQRVTLRCSPRSGDLSVYWYQQSLDQGLQFLIQYYNGEERAKGNILERFSAQQFPDLHSELNLSSLELGDSALYFCASSVGQGVGGYTFGSGTRLTVV.

This clone was seen a single time. The chain carries TRBV7-9 and TRBJ1-1; D is perhaps TRBD1 (6 bases). The V and J ends lost 5 bases and 7 bases respectively, with 14 bases between them. This CDR3 has 13 residues. Germline V gene lookup returns CDR1 SEHNR and CDR2 FQNEAQ (reference sequence). CDR3 protein: CASSRSGTIEAFF. DNA of the CDR3: TGTGCCAGCAGCCGTTCCGGGACAATTGAAGCTTTCTTT.

The V gene is TRBV14, the J gene TRBJ1-2; D perhaps matches TRBD1 (6 bases). Trimming took 4 bases from V and 8 from J, leaving 14 bases between them. Germline lookup yields CDR1 SGHDN and CDR2 FVKESK. The CDR3 runs to 13 residues. The CDR3 loop is CASSPSRGYGYTF. The DNA for the CDR3 is TGTGCCAGCAGCCCTTCCAGGGGTTACGGCTACACCTTC.

This chain joins TRBV2 and TRBJ2-2; possibly TRBD2 for D (6 bases). The CDR3 loop spans 14 amino acids. CDR1 is SNHLY, CDR2 FYNNEI, per germline. The V end lost 5 bases, the J end lost 5 bases, and 12 bases lay between the germline ends. CDR3 in amino acids: CASSSGSYTGELFF. The DNA for the CDR3 is TGTGCCAGCAGTTCCGGGAGTTATACCGGGGAGCTGTTTTTT.

The chain combines TRBV9 with TRBJ1-2; the D gene is possibly TRBD1 (5 bases). The germline CDR1 and CDR2 sequences are SGDLS and YYNGEE. There are 14 residues in the CDR3. Deletions cut 4 bases from V and 1 base from J, with 11 bases between. The CDR3 DNA follows: TGTGCCAGCAGCCCGGGGGGGTTTAACTATGGCTACACCTTC. It encodes CASSPGGFNYGYTF.

In its sample, this clone was seen once. The chain recombines TRBV24-1 with TRBJ1-2; 10 bases align to TRBD1. The junction had 9 bases not matched to a gene; V was cut back by 3 bases and J by 6 bases. From germline, CDR1 is KGHDR and CDR2 SFDVKD. The CDR3 totals 16 residues. In DNA, the CDR3 is TGTGCCACCAGTGATCCCCGACAGGGGGCCCGGGATGGCTACACCTTC. Its translation: CATSDPRQGARDGYTF.

The chain carries TRBV30 and TRBJ1-1, with 10 nucleotides matching TRBD1. CDR3 length: 14 residues. CDR1 is GTSNPN, CDR2 SVGIG, per germline (reference sequence). The J segment lost 11 bases and the V segment lost 2 bases, leaving 11 bases of the junction unmatched. CDR3 sequence (DNA): TGTGCCTGGAGTATCCGGGACAGGGGTGTGATGGCTTTCTTT. Translation gives CAWSIRDRGVMAFF.

This clone was recorded only once. CDR3 loop: CASSQELGNTIYF. CDR3 DNA sequence: TGCGCCAGCAGCCAAGAATTAGGAAACACCATATATTTT. V is TRBV4-3 and J is TRBJ1-3; D not certain. Germline lookup yields CDR1 LGHNA and CDR2 YSLEER. There are 13 residues in the CDR3. Trimming removed 0 bases from V and 4 bases from J, with 4 bases in between.

The table lists this clone with a count of one. The chain links TRBV3-1 (or the pseudogene TRBV3-2) to TRBJ1-1; no firm D call. This CDR3 has 14 residues. Germline values: CDR1 LGHDT, CDR2 YNNKEL (reference sequence). V lost 4 bases to trimming and J lost 4 bases, with 13 bases between them. CDR3 sequence (DNA): TGTGCCAGCAGCCCACTTATGGCGGTCACTGAAGCTTTCTTT. It is translated as CASSPLMAVTEAFF.

The chain carries TRBV5-1 and TRBJ1-1; 7 positions match TRBD1. The CDR3 contains 12 residues. From germline, CDR1 is SGHRS and CDR2 YFSETQ. Unmatched junction bases numbered 3, after V lost 6 bases and J lost 4 bases. CDR3 DNA: TGCGCCAGCAAAACAGGGGCCACTGAAGCTTTCTTT. Residues: CASKTGATEAFF.

This chain uses TRBV5-1 with TRBJ2-7; 16 bases are shared with TRBD2. CDR3 length: 18 amino acids. The germline V gene has CDR1 SGHRS and CDR2 YFSETQ. Trimming removed 4 bases from V and 4 bases from J; junction bases left unmatched: 11. The CDR3 DNA sequence: TGCGCCAGCAGCATGGCCGGGACTAGCGGGGGGGCCTCGTACGAGCAGTACTTC. It yields the protein CASSMAGTSGGASYEQYF.

This sequence joins TRBV7-9 and TRBJ1-3, with no clear D. Germline-derived CDR1 and CDR2 are SEHNR and FQNEAQ (reference sequence). V shed 5 bases and J shed 8 bases, with 25 bases lying between them. CDR3 size: 17 residues. The CDR3 reads CASSLPRLGRAWDTIYF. CDR3 coding DNA: TGTGCCAGCAGCCTCCCAAGACTAGGCCGCGCTTGGGACACCATATATTTT.

The chain joins TRBV18 to TRBJ1-1; D is perhaps TRBD1 (6 bases). Germline CDR1 is KGHSH and CDR2 is LQKENI. This CDR3 is built from 15 residues. The V gene lost 5 bases and the J gene lost 5 bases, with 18 bases spanning the gap. CDR3 bases: TGTGCCAGCTCAGAACAGGGTCGGGTTGATACTGAAGCTTTCTTT. Translated: CASSEQGRVDTEAFF.

This sequence joins TRBV4-3 and TRBJ2-2, with D perhaps TRBD1 (6 bases). This CDR3 has 16 residues. The germline V and J ends were trimmed by 0 bases and 5 bases, with 13 bases remaining between them. Germline assignment: CDR1 LGHNA and CDR2 YSLEER. In nucleotides, the CDR3 is TGCGCCAGCAGCCAAGATCTTGGGACAAGAACCGGGGAGCTGTTTTTT. Protein product: CASSQDLGTRTGELFF.

The J gene is TRBJ2-7, the V gene TRBV5-1; tentative D call: TRBD1 (5 bases). This CDR3 comprises 13 residues. Trimming took 0 bases from V and 3 from J, leaving 7 bases between them. CDR1 and CDR2 (germline): SGHRS, YFSETQ. CDR3 sequence reads: CASSLAQGYEQYF. CDR3 in DNA: TGCGCCAGCAGCTTGGCGCAGGGCTACGAGCAGTACTTC.

In this sample, this clone turned up once. The CDR3: CASSGAGGGAEEQYF. CDR3 nucleotide sequence: TGTGCCAGCAGTGGAGCTGGCGGGGGGGCCGAAGAGCAGTACTTC. V gene TRBV2 combines with J gene TRBJ2-7; 9 nucleotides match TRBD2. Germline V gene data show CDR1 as SNHLY and CDR2 as FYNNEI. V lost 4 bases and J lost 7; bases outside the gene matches: 11. This CDR3 region has 15 residues.

The chain uses TRBV6-4 and TRBJ2-3; no clear D. The CDR3 covers 14 residues. CDR1 and CDR2 from the germline V gene are MRHNA and SNTAGT. V was pared by 3 bases and J by 0 bases, with 7 bases between. The CDR3 DNA reads as TGTGCCAGCAGTGAACACCACAGCACAGATACGCAGTATTTT. Translated: CASSEHHSTDTQYF.

This chain connects TRBV24-1 to TRBJ2-3, with 15 bases identical to TRBD2. There are 20 residues in the CDR3. Germline CDR1 is KGHDR and CDR2 is SFDVKD. With V trimmed by 4 bases and J by 2 bases, 12 bases remained unmatched. Written as DNA, the CDR3 is TGTGCCACCAGTGACTTTCGGACTAGCGGGGGGGACCTATCCACAGATACGCAGTATTTT. Protein product: CATSDFRTSGGDLSTDTQYF.

The V and J genes are TRBV2 and TRBJ2-1; TRBD1 matches 7 bases. CDR3 length: 14 amino acids. Germline CDR1 SNHLY, CDR2 FYNNEI. Unmatched junction bases numbered 8, after V lost 5 bases and J lost 7 bases. The CDR3: CASSRDSPKNEQFF. CDR3 coding DNA: TGTGCCAGCAGTCGGGACAGTCCCAAAAATGAGCAGTTCTTC.

The gene calls are TRBV7-9 and TRBJ1-1, with D hard to call. The CDR3 covers 15 residues. CDR1 is SEHNR and CDR2 is FQNEAQ in the germline V gene (reference sequence). Deletions cut 2 bases from V and 1 base from J, with 11 bases between. Here the CDR3 DNA reads TGTGCCAGCAGCTTAAGGTCAGGAACGAACACTGAAGCTTTCTTT. It encodes CASSLRSGTNTEAFF.

The chain couples TRBV2 to TRBJ2-2, with 13 bases identical to TRBD2. From germline, CDR1 is SNHLY and CDR2 FYNNEI. Trimming cost V 7 bases and J 5 bases; bases outside gene matches: 4. The CDR3 is 15 amino acids. Here the CDR3 reads CASMRTSGGTGELFF. The CDR3 DNA follows: TGTGCCAGCATGCGGACTAGCGGGGGAACCGGGGAGCTGTTTTTT.

The CDR3: CSVEGTASSYNEQFF. The CDR3 bases are TGCAGCGTTGAAGGAACAGCTTCCTCCTACAATGAGCAGTTCTTC. This chain links TRBV29-1 with TRBJ2-1; D is uncertain. The V gene's germline CDR1 is SQVTM and CDR2 ANQGSEA. V lost 1 base and J lost 0, with 10 bases in between. This CDR3 region has 15 residues.

Turning to this clone: The junction differs from germline at one of its ends, possibly a read error. The chain joins TRBV6-2 or TRBV6-3 to TRBJ1-2, with D uncertain. Germline loops: CDR1 MNHEY, CDR2 SVGEGT. This CDR3 comprises 15 residues. The CDR3 here is CASSYSALANFGYTF. CDR3 nucleotides: TGTGCCAGCAGTTACTCGGCTTTAGCTAACTTTGGCTACACCTTC.

The V call is TRBV19, the J call TRBJ1-2; D perhaps matches TRBD1 (5 bases). V lost 5 bases and J 2 bases, leaving 12 bases between the germline ends. Germline V gene lookup returns CDR1 LNHDA and CDR2 SQIVND (reference sequence). This CDR3 comprises 14 residues. This CDR3 is CASSPSTANYGYTF. CDR3 DNA: TGTGCCAGTAGTCCGTCGACAGCCAACTATGGCTACACCTTC.

J is TRBJ2-7 and V is TRBV2; D is uncertain. V dropped 1 base and J dropped 0 bases, with 10 bases sitting between them. This CDR3 contains 15 residues. Germline CDR1 and CDR2: SNHLY and FYNNEI. The CDR3 loop reads CASSEGASSSYEQYF. The DNA of the CDR3 is TGTGCCAGCAGTGAAGGGGCCTCCAGCTCCTACGAGCAGTACTTC.

This chain joins TRBV4-2 and TRBJ2-7; no definite D call. Germline V gene sequence: CDR1 LGHNA, CDR2 YNFKEQ. The CDR3 is made up of 15 amino acids. Trimming took off 0 bases at V and 3 bases at J, with 12 bases between the two ends. The CDR3 here is CASSQDVTSGYEQYF. The DNA of the CDR3 is TGTGCCAGCAGCCAAGATGTTACCTCGGGCTACGAGCAGTACTTC.

This clone was seen just once. The chain recombines TRBV5-1 with TRBJ1-2; 7 positions agree with TRBD1. Germline CDR1 is SGHRS and CDR2 is YFSETQ. V gave up 4 bases and J gave up 4 bases; unmatched junction bases: 7. The CDR3 covers 14 residues. In nucleotides, the CDR3 is TGCGCCAGCAGCAAGGGACGGACAGGCTATGGCTACACCTTC. Translating it yields CASSKGRTGYGYTF.